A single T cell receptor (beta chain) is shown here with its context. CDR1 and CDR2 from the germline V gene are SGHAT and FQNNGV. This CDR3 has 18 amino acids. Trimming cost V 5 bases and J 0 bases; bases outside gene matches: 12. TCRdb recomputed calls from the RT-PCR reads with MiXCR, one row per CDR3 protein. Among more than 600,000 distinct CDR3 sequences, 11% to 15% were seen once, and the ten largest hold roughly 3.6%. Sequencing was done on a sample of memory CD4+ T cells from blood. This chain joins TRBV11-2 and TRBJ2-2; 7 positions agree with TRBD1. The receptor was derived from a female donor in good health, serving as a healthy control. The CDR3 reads CASSPRGGQFANTGELFF. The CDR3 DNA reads TGTGCCAGCAGCCCTAGAGGGGGACAGTTCGCGAACACCGGGGAGCTGTTTTTT.